This T cell receptor (beta chain) is from a study of OX40 agonist ivuxolimab in advanced cancers. Germline V gives CDR1 LNHDA, CDR2 SQIVND (reference sequence). V lost 2 bases and J lost 7, with 15 bases in between. The CDR3 covers 15 residues. Profiled with immunoSEQ multiplex PCR; TCRdb holds only in-frame clones, not every one. The sample lists roughly 58,000 clones; around 77% were seen once. The V and J genes are TRBV19 and TRBJ2-1; maybe TRBD1 (6 bases). This sequence originates from an adult with an advanced solid tumor such as melanoma, head and neck, liver or kidney cancer. This sample comprised CD4+ or CD8+ T cells sorted from blood, obtained in a trial of the OX40 agonist ivuxolimab. CDR3 nucleotides: TGTGCCAGTAGTATACAAGGGGGTCCTAGTAATGAGCAGTTCTTC. Protein sequence: CASSIQGGPSNEQFF.